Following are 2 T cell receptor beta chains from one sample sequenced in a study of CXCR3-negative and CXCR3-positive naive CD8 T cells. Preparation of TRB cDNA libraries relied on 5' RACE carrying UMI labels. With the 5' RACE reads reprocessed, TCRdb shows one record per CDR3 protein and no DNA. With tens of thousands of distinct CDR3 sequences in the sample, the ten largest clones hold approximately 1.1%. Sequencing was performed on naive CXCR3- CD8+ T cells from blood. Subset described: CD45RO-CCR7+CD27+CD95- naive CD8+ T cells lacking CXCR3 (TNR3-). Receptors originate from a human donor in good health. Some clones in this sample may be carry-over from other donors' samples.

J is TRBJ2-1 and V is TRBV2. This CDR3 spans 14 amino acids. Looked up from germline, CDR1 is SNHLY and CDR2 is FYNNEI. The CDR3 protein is CASSDIASYNEQFF.

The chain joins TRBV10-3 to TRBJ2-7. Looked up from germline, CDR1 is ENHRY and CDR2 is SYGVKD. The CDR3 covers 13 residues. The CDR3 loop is CAISESTGNEQYF.